Listed here is a single T cell receptor beta chain. This entry is derived from a study of blood T cell repertoires in COVID-19. Overall study context: From the United States, Italy and Spain came samples of acute and convalescent COVID-19.

Profiling relied on immunoSEQ multiplex PCR, and the TCRdb table lists in-frame clones only, not all of them. The sample includes some 110,000 clones, over 70% of them seen just once. CDR1 and CDR2 (germline): SGHDT, YYEEEE. CDR3 length: 13 amino acids. V was shortened by 2 bases and J by 1 base, with 3 bases between the two germline ends. The specimen was peripheral blood. The TCR comes from a woman aged 70-85 years with acute or convalescent COVID-19. This chain joins TRBV5-6 and TRBJ2-2; D is unclear. CDR3 sequence: CASSFQNTGELFF. In DNA, the CDR3 is TGTGCCAGCAGCTTTCAGAACACCGGGGAGCTGTTTTTT.